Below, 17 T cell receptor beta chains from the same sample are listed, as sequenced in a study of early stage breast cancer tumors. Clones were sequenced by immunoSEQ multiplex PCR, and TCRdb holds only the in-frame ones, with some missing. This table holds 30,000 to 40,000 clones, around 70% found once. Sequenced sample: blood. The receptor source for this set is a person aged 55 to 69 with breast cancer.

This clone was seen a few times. CDR3 region: CAVTQGSYGYTF. DNA of the CDR3: TGTGCTGTCACCCAGGGCTCATATGGCTACACCTTC. The chain has TRBV19 and TRBJ1-2; tentatively, D is TRBD1 (5 bases). There are 12 residues in the CDR3. Germline CDR1 and CDR2: LNHDA and SQIVND (reference sequence). Drawing the rest from reference TRBV19 and TRBJ1-2, the complete variable domain is DGGITQSPKYLFRKEGQNVTLSCEQNLNHDAMYWYRQDPGQGLRLIYYSQIVNDFQKGDIAEGYSVSREKKESFPLTVTSAQKNPTAFYLCAVTQGSYGYTFGSGTRLTVV.

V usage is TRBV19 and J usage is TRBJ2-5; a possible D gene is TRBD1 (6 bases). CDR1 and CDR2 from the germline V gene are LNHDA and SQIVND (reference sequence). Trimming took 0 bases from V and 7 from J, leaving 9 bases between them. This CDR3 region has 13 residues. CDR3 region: CASSIDAGATQYF. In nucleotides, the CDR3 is TGTGCCAGTAGTATAGATGCAGGGGCGACCCAGTACTTC. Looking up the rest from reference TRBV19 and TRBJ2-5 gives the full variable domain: DGGITQSPKYLFRKEGQNVTLSCEQNLNHDAMYWYRQDPGQGLRLIYYSQIVNDFQKGDIAEGYSVSREKKESFPLTVTSAQKNPTAFYLCASSIDAGATQYFGPGTRLLVL.

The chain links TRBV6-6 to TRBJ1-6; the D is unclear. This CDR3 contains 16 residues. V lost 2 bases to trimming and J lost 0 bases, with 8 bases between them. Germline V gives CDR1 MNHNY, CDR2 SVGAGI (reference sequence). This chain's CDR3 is CASSYGPSSYNSPLHF. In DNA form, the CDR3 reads TGTGCCAGCAGTTACGGGCCGAGCTCCTATAATTCACCCCTCCACTTT.

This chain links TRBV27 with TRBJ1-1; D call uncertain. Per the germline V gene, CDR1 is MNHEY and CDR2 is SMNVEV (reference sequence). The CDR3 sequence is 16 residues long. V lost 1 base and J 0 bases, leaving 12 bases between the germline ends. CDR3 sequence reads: CASSLFRPNLNTEAFF. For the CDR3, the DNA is TGTGCCAGCAGTTTATTTCGACCAAATCTGAACACTGAAGCTTTCTTT.

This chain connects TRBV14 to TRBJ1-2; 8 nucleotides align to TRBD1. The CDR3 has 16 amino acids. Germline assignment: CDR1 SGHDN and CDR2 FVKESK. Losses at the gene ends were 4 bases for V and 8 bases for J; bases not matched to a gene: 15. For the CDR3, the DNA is TGTGCCAGCAGCCCCGTGGGACAGGAGAGCTTCGAGGGCTACACCTTC. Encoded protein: CASSPVGQESFEGYTF. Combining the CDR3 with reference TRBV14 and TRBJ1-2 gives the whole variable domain EAGVTQFPSHSVIEKGQTVTLRCDPISGHDNLYWYRRVMGKEIKFLLHFVKESKQDESGMPNNRFLAERTGGTYSTLKVQPAELEDSGVYFCASSPVGQESFEGYTFGSGTRLTVV.

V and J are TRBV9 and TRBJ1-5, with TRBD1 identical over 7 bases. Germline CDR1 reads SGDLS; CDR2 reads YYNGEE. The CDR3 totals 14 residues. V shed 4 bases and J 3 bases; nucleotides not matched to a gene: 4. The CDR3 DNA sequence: TGTGCCAGCAGCCCAGACAGGGTCAATCAGCCCCAGCATTTT. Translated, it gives CASSPDRVNQPQHF.

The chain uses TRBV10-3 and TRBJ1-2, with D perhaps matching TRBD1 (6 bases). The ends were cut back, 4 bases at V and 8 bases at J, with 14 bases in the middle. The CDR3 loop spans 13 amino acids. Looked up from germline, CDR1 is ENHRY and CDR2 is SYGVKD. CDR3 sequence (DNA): TGTGCCATCAGTGGAGGGGGGCGAAGAGGCTACACCTTC. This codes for CAISGGGRRGYTF.

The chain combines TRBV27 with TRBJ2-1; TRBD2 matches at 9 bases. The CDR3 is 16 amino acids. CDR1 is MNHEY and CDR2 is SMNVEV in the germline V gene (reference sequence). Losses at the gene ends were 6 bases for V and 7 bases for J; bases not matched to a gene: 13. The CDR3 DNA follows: TGTGCCAGCAGCAGCTATATAGCGGGAGACAGGAATGAGCAGTTCTTC. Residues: CASSSYIAGDRNEQFF.

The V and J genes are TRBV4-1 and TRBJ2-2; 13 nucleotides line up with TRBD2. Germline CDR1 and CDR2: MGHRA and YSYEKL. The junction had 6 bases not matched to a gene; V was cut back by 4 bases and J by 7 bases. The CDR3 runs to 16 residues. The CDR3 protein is CASSLTSGGADGELFF. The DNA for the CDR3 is TGCGCCAGCAGCCTTACTAGCGGGGGGGCTGACGGGGAGCTGTTTTTT.

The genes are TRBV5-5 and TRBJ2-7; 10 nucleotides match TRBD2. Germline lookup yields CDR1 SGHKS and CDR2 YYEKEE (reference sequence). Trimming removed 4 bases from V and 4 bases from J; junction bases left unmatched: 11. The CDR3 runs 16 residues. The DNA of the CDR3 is TGTGCCAGCAGCCCGCTAGCGGGAGTAAGGGGTTACGAGCAGTACTTC. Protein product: CASSPLAGVRGYEQYF.

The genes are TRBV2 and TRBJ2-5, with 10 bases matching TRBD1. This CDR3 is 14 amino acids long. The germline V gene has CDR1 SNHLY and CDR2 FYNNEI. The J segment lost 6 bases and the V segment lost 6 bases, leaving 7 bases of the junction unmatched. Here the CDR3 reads CASRGTGAWQTQYF. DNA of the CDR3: TGTGCCAGCAGAGGGACAGGGGCATGGCAGACCCAGTACTTC. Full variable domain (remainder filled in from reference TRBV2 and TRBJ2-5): EPEVTQTPSHQVTQMGQEVILRCVPISNHLYFYWYRQILGQKVEFLVSFYNNEISEKSEIFDDQFSVERPDGSNFTLKIRSTKLEDSAMYFCASRGTGAWQTQYFGPGTRLLVL.

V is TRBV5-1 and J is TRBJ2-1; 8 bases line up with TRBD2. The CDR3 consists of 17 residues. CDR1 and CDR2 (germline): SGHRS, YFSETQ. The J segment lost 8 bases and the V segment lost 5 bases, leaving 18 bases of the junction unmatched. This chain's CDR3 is CASRPGNRGGGGDEQFF. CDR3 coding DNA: TGCGCCAGCAGACCAGGGAACCGGGGGGGCGGAGGGGATGAGCAGTTCTTC. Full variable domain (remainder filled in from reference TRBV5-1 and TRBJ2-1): KAGVTQTPRYLIKTRGQQVTLSCSPISGHRSVSWYQQTPGQGLQFLFEYFSETQRNKGNFPGRFSGRQFSNSRSEMNVSTLELGDSALYLCASRPGNRGGGGDEQFFGPGTRLTVL.

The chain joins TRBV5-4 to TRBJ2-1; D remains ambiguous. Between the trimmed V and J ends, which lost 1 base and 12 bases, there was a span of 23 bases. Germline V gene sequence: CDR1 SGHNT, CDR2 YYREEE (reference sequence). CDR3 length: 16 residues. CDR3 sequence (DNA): TGTGCCAGCAGCTTGAATTTAGGGCGTGGTCTTTGGGTGCAGTTCTTC. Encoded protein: CASSLNLGRGLWVQFF.

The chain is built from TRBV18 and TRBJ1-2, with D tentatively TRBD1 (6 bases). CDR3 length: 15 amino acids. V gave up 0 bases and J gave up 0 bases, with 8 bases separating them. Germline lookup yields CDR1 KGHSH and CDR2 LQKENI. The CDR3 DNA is TGTGCCAGCTCACCACCACAGGGATCTAACTATGGCTACACCTTC. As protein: CASSPPQGSNYGYTF.

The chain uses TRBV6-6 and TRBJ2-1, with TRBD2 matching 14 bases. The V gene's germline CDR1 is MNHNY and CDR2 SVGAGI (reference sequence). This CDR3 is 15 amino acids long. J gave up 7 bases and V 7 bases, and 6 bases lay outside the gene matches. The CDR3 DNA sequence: TGTGCCAGCATTTCGACTAGCGGGGGGGATAATGAGCAGTTCTTC. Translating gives CASISTSGGDNEQFF.

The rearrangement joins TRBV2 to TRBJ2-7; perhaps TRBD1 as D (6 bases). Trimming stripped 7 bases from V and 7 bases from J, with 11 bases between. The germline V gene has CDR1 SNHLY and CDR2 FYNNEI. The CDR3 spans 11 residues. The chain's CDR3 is CASTPDREQYF. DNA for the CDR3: TGTGCCAGCACCCCAGACAGGGAGCAGTACTTC.

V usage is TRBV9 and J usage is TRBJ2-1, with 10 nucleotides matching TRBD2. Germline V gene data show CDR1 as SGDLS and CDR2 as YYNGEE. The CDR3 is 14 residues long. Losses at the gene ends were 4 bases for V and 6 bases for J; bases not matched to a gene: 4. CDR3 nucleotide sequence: TGTGCCAGCAGCAGCGGGGGGGTGGTCAATGAGCAGTTCTTC. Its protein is CASSSGGVVNEQFF. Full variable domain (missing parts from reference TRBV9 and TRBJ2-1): DSGVTQTPKHLITATGQRVTLRCSPRSGDLSVYWYQQSLDQGLQFLIQYYNGEERAKGNILERFSAQQFPDLHSELNLSSLELGDSALYFCASSSGGVVNEQFFGPGTRLTVL.